This T cell receptor (beta chain) appears in the sequencing data of a study of metastatic and nonmetastatic thyroid tumors. Not a single patient had been given any form of treatment at any point before undergoing thyroid surgery. The CDR3 is made up of 17 amino acids. Germline-derived CDR1 and CDR2 are SGHAT and FQNNGV. TCRdb called clones again from the PCR reads with MiXCR. This table has approximately 20,000 clones, 34% appearing once. This clone was found once. One end of the junction does not line up with germline, which may come from a read error. Sequencing used tumor tissue. The chain carries TRBV11-2 and TRBJ2-1; TRBD2 agrees at 8 bases. The sequence came from a male donor with papillary thyroid cancer or a benign thyroid nodule (not recorded which). Some clones in this sample may be carry-over from other donors' samples. The CDR3 reads CASSTGLVGGGYNEHFF. CDR3 in DNA: TGTGCCAGCAGCACGGGACTAGTGGGAGGAGGATACAATGAGCATTTCTTC.